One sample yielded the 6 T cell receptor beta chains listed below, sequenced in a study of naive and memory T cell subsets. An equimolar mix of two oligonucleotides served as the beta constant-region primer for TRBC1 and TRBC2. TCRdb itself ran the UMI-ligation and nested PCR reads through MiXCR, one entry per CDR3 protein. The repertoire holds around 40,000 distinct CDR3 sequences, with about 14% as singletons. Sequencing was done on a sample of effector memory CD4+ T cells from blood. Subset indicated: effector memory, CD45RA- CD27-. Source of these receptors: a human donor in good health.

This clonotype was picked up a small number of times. CDR3 sequence reads: CASRSSANTGELFF. CDR3 in DNA: TGTGCCAGCAGATCTAGTGCGAACACCGGGGAGCTGTTTTTT. The chain links TRBV7-9 to TRBJ2-2, with D unresolved. The V gene lost 6 bases and the J gene lost 0 bases, with 8 bases spanning the gap. This CDR3 is built from 14 residues. The V gene's germline CDR1 is SEHNR and CDR2 FQNEAQ (reference sequence).

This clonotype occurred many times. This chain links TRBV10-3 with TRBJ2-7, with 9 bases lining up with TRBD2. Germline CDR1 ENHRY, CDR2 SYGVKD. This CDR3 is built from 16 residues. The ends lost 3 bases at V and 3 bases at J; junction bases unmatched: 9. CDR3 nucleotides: TGTGCCATCAGTGAAAGATCCGCGGGAGGGGACTACGAGCAGTACTTC. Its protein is CAISERSAGGDYEQYF.

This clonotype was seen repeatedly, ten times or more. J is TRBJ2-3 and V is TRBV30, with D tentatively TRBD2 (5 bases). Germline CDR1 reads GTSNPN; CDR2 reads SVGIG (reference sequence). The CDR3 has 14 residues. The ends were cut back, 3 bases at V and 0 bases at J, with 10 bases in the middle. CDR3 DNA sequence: TGTGCCTGGAGAGGACTTCAAAGCACAGATACGCAGTATTTT. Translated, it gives CAWRGLQSTDTQYF.

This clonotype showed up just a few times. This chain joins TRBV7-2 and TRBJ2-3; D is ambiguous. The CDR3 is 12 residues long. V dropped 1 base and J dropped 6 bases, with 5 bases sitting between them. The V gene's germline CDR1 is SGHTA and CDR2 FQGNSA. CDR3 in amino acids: CASSLVPDTQYF. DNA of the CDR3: TGTGCCAGCAGCTTAGTACCCGATACGCAGTATTTT.

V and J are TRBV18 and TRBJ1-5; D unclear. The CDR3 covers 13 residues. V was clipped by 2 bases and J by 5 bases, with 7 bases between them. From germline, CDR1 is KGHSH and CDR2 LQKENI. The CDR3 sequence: CASSPDGDQPQHF. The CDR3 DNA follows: TGTGCCAGCTCACCAGACGGTGATCAGCCCCAGCATTTT.

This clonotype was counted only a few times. CDR3 DNA sequence: TGTGCCAGCATAGACACTAGCGGGCCCAATGAGCAGTTCTTC. The encoded protein is CASIDTSGPNEQFF. This sequence joins TRBV28 and TRBJ2-1; the match to TRBD2 covers 9 bases. The CDR3 consists of 14 residues. Germline V gene data show CDR1 as MDHEN and CDR2 as SYDVKM. V trimming: 7 bases; J trimming: 6 bases; junction bases outside the gene matches: 7. The full variable domain, with the rest looked up from reference TRBV28 and TRBJ2-1, is DVKVTQSSRYLVKRTGEKVFLECVQDMDHENMFWYRQDPGLGLRLIYFSYDVKMKEKGDIPEGYSVSREKKERFSLILESASTNQTSMYLCASIDTSGPNEQFFGPGTRLTVL.